The clone carrying this TCR beta chain was observed a few times. Its antigen is as yet unknown. The data are from a study of response to subunit inactivated influenza vaccine. Study-wide findings and caveats: A suggestion made by the authors is that each seasonal influenza vaccination recruits few new T cells.

V lost 5 bases, J lost 4 bases, and 9 bases lay in between. Germline lookup yields CDR1 MGHDK and CDR2 SYGVNS. The CDR3 length is 13 residues. TCRdb independently ran MiXCR on the RT-PCR reads; one entry per CDR3 protein. The profile shows approximately 500,000 distinct CDR3 sequences, 14% of them singletons. Sequencing used PBMCs from blood, obtained roughly 12 days after vaccination. V usage is TRBV25-1 and J usage is TRBJ2-1; D is perhaps TRBD1 (6 bases). The origin of this receptor is a man over 45 who received an inactivated influenza vaccine. CDR3 nucleotide sequence: TGTGCCAGCAGTCGACAGGTTTACAATGAGCAGTTCTTC. This codes for CASSRQVYNEQFF.